Listed below are T cell receptor beta chains from one sample, sequenced in a study of blood T cells in healthy people across ages. In TCRdb, the 5' RACE reads were re-called with MiXCR into one record per CDR3 protein. Among 650,000 to 800,000 distinct CDR3 sequences, roughly 44% were seen once, and the ten largest hold around 21%. The specimen was blood. The receptor set was obtained from a man in his sixties in good health. The CDR3 runs from the conserved cysteine through the conserved F or W. A D gene is named only where the DNA matches it firmly. Clone size is stated in some rows and not others, as once, few, many or a class when expanded.

d_gene,j_gene,v_gene,abundance,CDR3aa,CDR3nt
TRBD1,TRBJ2-3,TRBV12-3/TRBV12-4,many,CASSFSGQGRVFRADTQYF,TGTGCCAGCAGTTTCTCGGGACAGGGTAGGGTATTCAGGGCAGATACGCAGTATTTT
-,TRBJ1-1,TRBV20-1,-,CSTNPPPNTEAFF,TGCAGTACGAATCCCCCCCCGAACACTGAAGCTTTCTTT
-,TRBJ2-7,TRBV7-9,-,CASSSGARYEQYF,TGTGCCAGCAGCTCCGGGGCAAGGTACGAGCAGTACTTC
TRBD1,TRBJ2-7,TRBV10-3,-,CAISQGQYSYEQYF,TGTGCCATCAGTCAGGGACAGTACTCCTACGAGCAGTACTTC
-,TRBJ2-3,TRBV20-1,-,CSASLASPTDTQYF,TGCAGTGCTAGTCTGGCTAGCCCTACAGATACGCAGTATTTT
TRBD2,TRBJ2-5,TRBV2,-,CASSVLAGVETQYF,TGTGCCAGCAGTGTTCTAGCGGGGGTGGAGACCCAGTACTTC
TRBD1,TRBJ2-3,TRBV7-2,-,CASRGQGWKLGHTDAQYF,TGTGCCAGCAGAGGACAGGGTTGGAAACTTGGGCACACAGATGCGCAGTATTTT
TRBD2,TRBJ2-1,TRBV6-2/TRBV6-3,few,CASTQPSGGPNNEQFF,TGTGCCAGCACCCAGCCCAGCGGGGGGCCTAATAATGAGCAGTTCTTC
-,TRBJ2-1,TRBV7-9,-,CASSLATHEQFF,TGTGCCAGCAGCTTAGCGACCCATGAGCAGTTCTTC
-,TRBJ1-1,TRBV3-1,few,CASSQDWGRDPNTEAFF,TGTGCCAGCAGCCAAGATTGGGGCCGGGACCCGAACACTGAAGCTTTCTTT
-,TRBJ2-7,TRBV7-9,-,CASSPPSVGEQYF,TGTGCCAGCAGCCCGCCGAGCGTGGGCGAGCAGTACTTC
TRBD2,TRBJ2-4,TRBV6-2/TRBV6-3,few,CASNQGLAENIQYF,TGTGCCAGCAACCAGGGACTAGCGGAAAACATTCAGTACTTC
-,TRBJ2-1,TRBV11-2,-,CASSPLLVRGQFF,TGTGCCAGCAGCCCACTACTAGTACGAGGGCAGTTCTTC
-,TRBJ1-5,TRBV28,-,CASSLMARISNQPQHF,TGTGCCAGCAGTTTAATGGCACGGATTAGCAATCAGCCCCAGCATTTT
-,TRBJ1-5,TRBV7-2,-,CASSPTLTKLNQPQHF,TGTGCCAGCAGCCCGACTCTAACTAAACTCAATCAGCCCCAGCATTTT
-,TRBJ2-7,TRBV14,-,CASSKGTGQYF,TGTGCCAGCAGCAAAGGGACCGGGCAGTACTTC
-,TRBJ2-1,TRBV7-2,many,CASSLGSGTYNEQFF,TGTGCCAGCAGCTTGGGGAGTGGAACCTACAATGAGCAGTTCTTC
TRBD1,TRBJ1-2,TRBV7-2,few,CASSPGTGTSLNGYTF,TGTGCCAGCAGCCCCGGGACAGGGACATCCCTGAATGGCTACACCTTC